These T cell receptor beta chains were read from a single sample in a study of T cells after yellow fever vaccination. TCRdb reanalysed the 5' RACE reads using MiXCR and keeps one entry per CDR3 protein. This repertoire shows 500,000 to 650,000 distinct CDR3 sequences, around 16% found once; its top ten account for roughly a sixth. This specimen was PBMCs, taken 4 to 6 days after the first yellow fever vaccination. These receptors came from a man aged 18 to 29 who received the YFV17D yellow fever vaccine. The CDR3 runs from the conserved cysteine through the conserved F or W. Fields, in order: V gene, J gene, clone size, D gene, CDR3 protein, CDR3 DNA. A D gene is named only where the DNA matches it firmly. The size field is filled for only some rows; it gives once, few, many or a size class.

TRBV7-2,TRBJ2-5,NA,TRBD2,CASSHIWGGETQYF,TGTGCCAGCTCGCACATTTGGGGGGGAGAGACCCAGTACTTC
TRBV10-3,TRBJ1-2,few,NA,CAIYGGRGGYTF,TGTGCCATCTATGGGGGGCGAGGGGGCTACACCTTC
TRBV20-1,TRBJ1-2,NA,NA,CSAREEEGYGYTF,TGCAGTGCCAGGGAGGAGGAAGGTTATGGCTACACCTTC
TRBV11-3,TRBJ2-1,NA,NA,CASSLDSSNEQFF,TGTGCCAGCAGCTTAGATTCCTCCAATGAGCAGTTCTTC
TRBV7-9,TRBJ2-1,few,NA,CASSSQLDVDNEQFF,TGTGCCAGCAGCTCTCAACTGGACGTAGACAATGAGCAGTTCTTC
TRBV15,TRBJ1-5,NA,NA,CATSRDLGVQQPQHF,TGTGCCACCAGCAGAGATCTAGGGGTTCAGCAGCCCCAGCATTTT
TRBV20-1,TRBJ1-2,NA,NA,CSATENTATIYGYTF,TGCAGTGCAACAGAGAATACAGCAACTATCTATGGCTACACCTTC
TRBV9,TRBJ2-2,few,TRBD1,CASSTPPGQFTGELFF,TGTGCCAGCAGCACTCCTCCGGGACAGTTTACCGGGGAGCTGTTTTTT
TRBV12-3/TRBV12-4,TRBJ2-5,few,NA,CASSLASGRETQYF,TGTGCCAGCAGTTTAGCATCGGGGCGGGAGACCCAGTACTTC
TRBV27,TRBJ2-2,NA,NA,CASSSPNRVDTGELFF,TGTGCCAGCAGTTCACCCAACAGGGTCGACACCGGGGAGCTGTTTTTT
TRBV2,TRBJ1-5,NA,TRBD1,CASGTDFCNQPQHF,TGTGCCAGCGGGACAGATTTTTGCAATCAGCCCCAGCATTTT
TRBV6-2/TRBV6-3,TRBJ2-3,once,TRBD2,CASSPVGGTGDTQYF,TGTGCCAGCAGTCCTGTCGGGGGGACGGGAGATACGCAGTATTTT